One sample yielded the 13 T cell receptor beta chains listed below, sequenced in a study of graft-versus-host responses after intestinal transplantation. Only in-frame clones appear in the TCRdb table, and some are missing; sequencing was by immunoSEQ multiplex PCR. The table lists around 110,000 clones, 90% of them singletons. For these TCRs, the target antigens are not known. The sequenced sample was unstimulated CD4+ T cells sorted from spleen or lymph node cells, obtained before intestinal transplant. The receptors were gathered from a human donor who received an intestinal transplant.

The chain combines TRBV29-1 with TRBJ2-3; tentatively, D is TRBD2 (5 bases). The V gene's germline CDR1 is SQVTM and CDR2 ANQGSEA. CDR3 length: 14 amino acids. V lost 3 bases and J 2 bases, leaving 12 bases between the germline ends. CDR3 coding DNA: TGCAGCGTTGAGGAGGACCGATACACAGATACGCAGTATTTT. Amino acids: CSVEEDRYTDTQYF.

This rearrangement joins TRBV7-8 to TRBJ2-1; TRBD2 agrees at 8 bases. Germline values: CDR1 SGHVS, CDR2 FQNEAQ. This CDR3 is built from 15 residues. With V trimmed by 5 bases and J by 8 bases, 11 bases remained unmatched. CDR3 in amino acids: CASSVSSGLSDEQFF. The CDR3 DNA is TGTGCCAGCAGCGTATCTAGCGGGTTGAGTGATGAGCAGTTCTTC.

The rearrangement joins TRBV19 to TRBJ1-6, with D perhaps matching TRBD1 (6 bases). The CDR3 sequence is 17 residues long. Germline CDR1 reads LNHDA; CDR2 reads SQIVND (reference sequence). V was shortened by 6 bases and J by 5 bases, with 20 bases between the two germline ends. CDR3 in DNA: TGTGCCAGTAGGACCACCGGCAGGGGAAGGGATAATTCACCCCTCCACTTT. Translating it yields CASRTTGRGRDNSPLHF.

V is TRBV6-1 and J is TRBJ2-3; 8 bases are a match to TRBD1. CDR1 MNHNS and CDR2 SASEGT come from the germline V gene. V lost 6 bases, J lost 2 bases, and 7 bases stayed unmatched. The CDR3 is made up of 15 amino acids. CDR3 protein: CASRTDRGLTDTQYF. CDR3 nucleotide sequence: TGTGCCAGCAGAACAGACAGGGGCCTCACAGATACGCAGTATTTT.

This chain connects TRBV21-1 to TRBJ1-2; TRBD1 was called by the table and not checked on the DNA. TRBV21-1 is a pseudogene locus. The CDR3 is 14 amino acids. CDR3 protein: CASSKWTGRGGYTF. The CDR3 DNA reads as TGTGCCAGCAGCAAATGGACAGGGAGGGGCGGCTACACCTTC.

The V and J genes are TRBV5-8 and TRBJ2-7; 8 bases map to TRBD1. Germline V CDR1 and CDR2: SGHTS, YDEGEE. CDR3 length equals 16 residues. After removal of 7 bases from V and 2 bases from J, the junction contained 14 bases not matched to a gene. The CDR3, as DNA: TGTGCCAGCTCCTACTTCGCCGGGACAGGTCCCTACGAGCAGTACTTC. Residues: CASSYFAGTGPYEQYF.

The chain has TRBV19 and TRBJ2-7; a weak D match, TRBD1 (6 bases). This CDR3 contains 14 residues. Germline V gene lookup returns CDR1 LNHDA and CDR2 SQIVND (reference sequence). Trimming removed 3 bases at V and 4 bases at J, with 13 bases between. The CDR3 protein is CASSIRDRPYEQYF. For the CDR3, the DNA is TGTGCCAGTAGTATCCGAGACAGGCCTTACGAGCAGTACTTC.

This chain uses TRBV2 with TRBJ1-4; 7 bases fit TRBD1. In germline, CDR1 is SNHLY, CDR2 FYNNEI. The trim removed 10 bases at V and 0 bases at J, leaving 11 bases unmatched. The CDR3 consists of 16 residues. The CDR3 protein is CATQVSTGATNEKLFF. The DNA for the CDR3 is TGTGCCACCCAAGTATCCACAGGGGCAACTAATGAAAAACTGTTTTTT.

This clone has only a few counts. The V gene is TRBV6-5, the J gene TRBJ1-2; 9 positions agree with TRBD1. The CDR3 consists of 12 residues. Germline lookup yields CDR1 MNHEY and CDR2 SVGAGI. J was trimmed by 7 bases and V by 6 bases; bases with no gene match: 3. CDR3: CASSLGQGGYTF. CDR3 coding DNA: TGTGCCAGCAGCCTGGGACAGGGTGGCTACACCTTC.

This chain links TRBV18 with TRBJ2-5, with D maybe TRBD1 (6 bases). Trimming took off 4 bases at V and 4 bases at J, with 13 bases between the two ends. Germline lookup yields CDR1 KGHSH and CDR2 LQKENI. This CDR3 has 14 residues. CDR3 protein: CASSRNRETETQYF. In DNA form, the CDR3 reads TGTGCCAGCTCACGCAACAGGGAAACAGAGACCCAGTACTTC.

CDR3 nucleotides: TGTGCCAGTAGTGGGCAGGCCCGTGAAAAACTGTTTTTT. Translation gives CASSGQAREKLFF. The V and J genes are TRBV19 and TRBJ1-4; D remains ambiguous. The V gene lost 5 bases and the J gene lost 7 bases, with 11 bases spanning the gap. Per the germline V gene, CDR1 is LNHDA and CDR2 is SQIVND (reference sequence). This CDR3 contains 13 residues.

Remarks on this clone: One end of the junction is discordant with germline, which a read error may explain. The CDR3 is CASSLASGVNPGELFF. Written as DNA, the CDR3 is TGTGCCAGCAGCTTAGCTAGCGGGGTGAACCCCGGGGAGCTGTTTTTT. V is TRBV11-2 and J is TRBJ2-2; 9 bases fit TRBD2. The CDR3 runs to 16 residues. Germline values: CDR1 SGHAT, CDR2 FQNNGV.

This clone appeared a single time. The chain recombines TRBV5-4 with TRBJ1-1; no clear D gene. The CDR3 loop spans 15 amino acids. With 4 bases removed from V and 0 bases from J, the gap between germline ends came to 13 bases. Germline lookup yields CDR1 SGHNT and CDR2 YYREEE (reference sequence). The CDR3 bases are TGTGCCAGCAGCCTACACCGACTCATGAACACTGAAGCTTTCTTT. Translation gives CASSLHRLMNTEAFF.